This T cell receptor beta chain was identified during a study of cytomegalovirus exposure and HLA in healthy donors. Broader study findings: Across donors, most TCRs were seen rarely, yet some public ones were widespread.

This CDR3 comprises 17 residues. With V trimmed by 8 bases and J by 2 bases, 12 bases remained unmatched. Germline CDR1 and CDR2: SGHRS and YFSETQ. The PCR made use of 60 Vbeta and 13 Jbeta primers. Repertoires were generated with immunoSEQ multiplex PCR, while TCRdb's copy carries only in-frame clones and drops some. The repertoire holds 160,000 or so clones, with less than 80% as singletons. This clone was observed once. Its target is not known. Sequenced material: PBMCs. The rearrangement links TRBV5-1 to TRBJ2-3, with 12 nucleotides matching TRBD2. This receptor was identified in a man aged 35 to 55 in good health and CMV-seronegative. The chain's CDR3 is CASTVKWTSGITDTQYF. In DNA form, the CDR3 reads TGCGCCAGTACTGTCAAATGGACTAGCGGGATCACAGATACGCAGTATTTT.